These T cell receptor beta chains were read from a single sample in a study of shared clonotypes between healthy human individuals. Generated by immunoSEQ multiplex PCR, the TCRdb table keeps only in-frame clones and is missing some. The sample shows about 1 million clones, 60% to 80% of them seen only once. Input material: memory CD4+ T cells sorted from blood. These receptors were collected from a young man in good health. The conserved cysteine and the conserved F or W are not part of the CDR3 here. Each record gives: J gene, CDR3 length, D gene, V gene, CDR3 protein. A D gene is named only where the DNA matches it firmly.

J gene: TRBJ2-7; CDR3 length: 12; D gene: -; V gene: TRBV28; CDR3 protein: ASSFPGQSYEQY
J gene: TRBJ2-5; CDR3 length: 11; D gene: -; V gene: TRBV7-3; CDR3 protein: ASSGGAQETQY
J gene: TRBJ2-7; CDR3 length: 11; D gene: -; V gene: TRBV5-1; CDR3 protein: ASSSYPGYEQY
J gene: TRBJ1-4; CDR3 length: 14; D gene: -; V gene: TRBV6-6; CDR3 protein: ASSYGNTRGSEKLF
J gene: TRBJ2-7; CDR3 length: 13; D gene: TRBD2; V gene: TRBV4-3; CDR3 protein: ASSPRTSGSHEQY
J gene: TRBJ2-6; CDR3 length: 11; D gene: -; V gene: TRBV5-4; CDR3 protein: ASGVSGANVLT
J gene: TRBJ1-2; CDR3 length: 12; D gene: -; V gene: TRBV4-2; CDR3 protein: ASSGGMTNYGYT
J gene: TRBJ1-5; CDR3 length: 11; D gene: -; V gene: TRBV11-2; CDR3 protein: ASSAWDNQPQH
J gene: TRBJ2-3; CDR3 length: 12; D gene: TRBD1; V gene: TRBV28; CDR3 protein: ASSKTGHTDTQY
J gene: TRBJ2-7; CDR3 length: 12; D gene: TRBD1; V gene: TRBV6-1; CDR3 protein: ASNPFRQGGEQY
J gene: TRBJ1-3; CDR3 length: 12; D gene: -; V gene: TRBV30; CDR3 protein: AWIRGRTGNTIY
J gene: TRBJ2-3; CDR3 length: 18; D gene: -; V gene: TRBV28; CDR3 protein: ASSPATAPGLGGEGDTQY
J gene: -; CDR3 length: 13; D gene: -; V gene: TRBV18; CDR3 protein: ASSPRSGRPYEQY
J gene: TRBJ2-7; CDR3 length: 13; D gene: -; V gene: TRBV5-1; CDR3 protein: ASSLEAGTFYEQY
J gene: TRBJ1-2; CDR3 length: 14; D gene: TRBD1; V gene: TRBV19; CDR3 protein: ASSNGQGLPNYGYT
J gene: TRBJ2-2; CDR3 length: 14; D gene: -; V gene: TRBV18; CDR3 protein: ASSPRTVMGTGELF
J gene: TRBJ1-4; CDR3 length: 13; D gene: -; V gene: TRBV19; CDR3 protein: ASSRRGLANEKLF
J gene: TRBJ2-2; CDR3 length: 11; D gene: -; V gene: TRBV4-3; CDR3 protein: ASSQDSFGELF
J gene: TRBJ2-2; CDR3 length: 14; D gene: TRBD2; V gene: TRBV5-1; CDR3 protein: ASSLELAGNTGELF
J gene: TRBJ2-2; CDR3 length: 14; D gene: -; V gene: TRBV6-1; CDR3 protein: ASSGGPGSRTGELF
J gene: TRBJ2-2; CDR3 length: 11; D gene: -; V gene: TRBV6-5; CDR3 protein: ASRDPNTGELF
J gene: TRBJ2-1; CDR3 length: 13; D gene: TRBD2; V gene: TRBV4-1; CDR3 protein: ASSRGLAEGNEQF
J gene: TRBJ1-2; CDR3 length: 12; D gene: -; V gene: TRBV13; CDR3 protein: ASSLDRRSYGYT
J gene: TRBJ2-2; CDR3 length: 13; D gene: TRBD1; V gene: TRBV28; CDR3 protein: ASSSGGGWTGELF
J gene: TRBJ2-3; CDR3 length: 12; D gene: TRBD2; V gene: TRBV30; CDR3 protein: AWSGGRGAGTQY
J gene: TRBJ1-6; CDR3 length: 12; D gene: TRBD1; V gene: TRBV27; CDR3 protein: ASSKTGVNSPLH
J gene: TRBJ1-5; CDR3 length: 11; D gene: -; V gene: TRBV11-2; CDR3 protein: ASSQNRVQPQH
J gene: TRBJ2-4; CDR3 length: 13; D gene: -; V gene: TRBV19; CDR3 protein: ASSIAEGVKNIQY
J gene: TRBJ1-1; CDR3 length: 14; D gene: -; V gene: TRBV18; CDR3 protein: ASSPRPPGEGTEAF
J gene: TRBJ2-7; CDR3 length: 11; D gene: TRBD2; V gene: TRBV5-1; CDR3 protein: ASSGGPKHEQY
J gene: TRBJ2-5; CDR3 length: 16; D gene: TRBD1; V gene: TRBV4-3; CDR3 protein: ASSQAYGTGGLQETQY
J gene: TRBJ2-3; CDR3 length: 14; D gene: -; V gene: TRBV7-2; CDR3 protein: ASSLNVAGGTDTQY
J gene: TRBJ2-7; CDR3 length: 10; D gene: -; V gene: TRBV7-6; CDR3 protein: ASSSQTREQY
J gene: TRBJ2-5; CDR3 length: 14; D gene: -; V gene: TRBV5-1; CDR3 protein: ASSLDPGLPPRTQY
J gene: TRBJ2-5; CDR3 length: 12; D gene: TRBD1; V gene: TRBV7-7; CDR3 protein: ASSQTGERETQY
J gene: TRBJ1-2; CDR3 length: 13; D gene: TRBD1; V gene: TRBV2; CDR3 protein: ASSGDRGENYGYT
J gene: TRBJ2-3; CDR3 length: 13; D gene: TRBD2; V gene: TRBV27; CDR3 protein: ASSSPAREGDTQY
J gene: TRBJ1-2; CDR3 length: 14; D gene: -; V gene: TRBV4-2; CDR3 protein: ASSQVTGTRYHGYT
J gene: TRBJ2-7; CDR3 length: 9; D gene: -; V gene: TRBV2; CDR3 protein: ASSNSYEQY
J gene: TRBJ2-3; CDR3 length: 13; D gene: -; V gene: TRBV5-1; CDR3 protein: ASSSTTVRTDTQY
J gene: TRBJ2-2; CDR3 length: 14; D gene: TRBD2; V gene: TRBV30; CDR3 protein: AWNGISGFQSGELF
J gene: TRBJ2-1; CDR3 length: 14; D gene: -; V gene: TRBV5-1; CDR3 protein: ASSLRDKLSYNEQF
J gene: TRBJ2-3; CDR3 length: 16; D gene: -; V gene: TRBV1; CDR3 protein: TSSQDTSGGESTDTQY
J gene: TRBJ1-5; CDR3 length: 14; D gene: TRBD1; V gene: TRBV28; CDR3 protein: ASSSPDRVSNQPQH